The entry below gives a single TCR beta chain sequence along with its context. The data were produced by immunoSEQ multiplex PCR, yet TCRdb's version contains in-frame clones alone and is incomplete. The sample includes 200,000 to 250,000 clones, roughly four fifths of them seen just once. This record comes from a study of blood T cell repertoires in COVID-19. The CDR3 length is 16 residues. J was trimmed by 4 bases and V by 5 bases; bases with no gene match: 10. Germline loops: CDR1 SGHDN, CDR2 FVKESK. This sequence was found in a woman in her forties or fifties who had been exposed to COVID-19. The sample was PBMCs or T cells enriched from blood (not recorded which). The V gene is TRBV14, the J gene TRBJ1-1, with 10 positions matching TRBD1. CDR3 in DNA: TGTGCCAGCAGCGCCGGACAGGGGGTGATCGGCACTGAAGCTTTCTTT. Translated: CASSAGQGVIGTEAFF. The full variable domain, in which reference TRBV14 and TRBJ1-1 provide the parts outside the CDR3, is EAGVTQFPSHSVIEKGQTVTLRCDPISGHDNLYWYRRVMGKEIKFLLHFVKESKQDESGMPNNRFLAERTGGTYSTLKVQPAELEDSGVYFCASSAGQGVIGTEAFFGQGTRLTVV.